This T cell receptor beta chain was sequenced for a study of T cells expressing NK-cell markers. Study in general: The sequencing cohort of eight donors included seven HCMV-seropositive individuals and one seronegative individual. General study findings and limits: Several donors likewise had their CD3+CD56-NKG2C+ fraction led by these clonotypes.

For this clonotype: Its antigen is still unknown.

TCRdb re-called the 5' RACE reads and catalogs CDR3 proteins one per entry, DNA excluded. This sample's clone table lists roughly 450,000 distinct CDR3 sequences. Germline CDR1 is GTSNPN and CDR2 is SVGIG (reference sequence). The CDR3 loop spans 15 amino acids. The chain combines TRBV30 with TRBJ2-5; the TCRdb call, TRBD1, lacks DNA for checking. Sequencing used blood T cells: a sorted CD56 or NKG2C T cell subset, CD4+ or CD8+ T cells, or bulk PBMC T cells (not recorded which). The sequence was obtained from a woman in her 50s in good health. Here the CDR3 reads CAWTDRPRRVETQYF.